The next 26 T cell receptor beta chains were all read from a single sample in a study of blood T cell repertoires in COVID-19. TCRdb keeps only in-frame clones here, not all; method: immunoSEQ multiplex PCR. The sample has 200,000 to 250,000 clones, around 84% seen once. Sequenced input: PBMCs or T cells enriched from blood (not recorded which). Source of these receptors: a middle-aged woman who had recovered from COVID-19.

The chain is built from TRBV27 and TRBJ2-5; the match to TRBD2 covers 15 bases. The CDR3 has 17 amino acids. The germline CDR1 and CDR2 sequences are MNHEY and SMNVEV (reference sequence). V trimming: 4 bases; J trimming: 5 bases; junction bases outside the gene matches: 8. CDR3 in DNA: TGTGCCAGCAGTTCCGGACTAGCGGGAGGGCCCTGGGAGACCCAGTACTTC. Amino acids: CASSSGLAGGPWETQYF.

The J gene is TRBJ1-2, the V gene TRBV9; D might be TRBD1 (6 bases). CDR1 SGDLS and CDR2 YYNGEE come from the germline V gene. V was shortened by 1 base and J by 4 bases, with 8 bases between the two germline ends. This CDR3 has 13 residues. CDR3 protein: CASSVTGSYGYTF. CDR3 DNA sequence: TGTGCCAGCAGCGTAACAGGGAGCTATGGCTACACCTTC.

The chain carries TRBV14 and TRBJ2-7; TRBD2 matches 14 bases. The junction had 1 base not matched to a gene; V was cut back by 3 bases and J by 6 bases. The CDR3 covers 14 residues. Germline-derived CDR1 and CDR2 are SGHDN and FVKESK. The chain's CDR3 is CASSQGLAGVEQYV. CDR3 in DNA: TGTGCCAGCAGCCAGGGACTAGCGGGAGTCGAGCAGTACGTC.

The CDR3 region is CASSLKRVQYV. The CDR3 bases are TGTGCCAGCAGTTTAAAGCGGGTACAGTACGTC. This chain joins TRBV27 and TRBJ2-7; TRBD2 might be the D (6 bases). V was clipped by 2 bases and J by 10 bases, with 9 bases between them. CDR1 is MNHEY, CDR2 SMNVEV, per germline (reference sequence). The CDR3 consists of 11 residues.

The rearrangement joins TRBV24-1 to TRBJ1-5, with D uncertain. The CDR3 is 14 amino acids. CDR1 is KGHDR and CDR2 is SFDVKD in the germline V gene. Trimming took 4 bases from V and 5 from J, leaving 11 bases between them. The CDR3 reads CATSDNQDYQPQHF. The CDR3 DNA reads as TGTGCCACCAGTGACAATCAGGATTATCAGCCCCAGCATTTT.

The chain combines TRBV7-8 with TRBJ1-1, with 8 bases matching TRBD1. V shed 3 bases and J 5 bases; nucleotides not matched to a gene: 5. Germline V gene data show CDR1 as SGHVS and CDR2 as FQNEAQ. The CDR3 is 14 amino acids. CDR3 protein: CASSLERTGTEAFF. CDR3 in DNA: TGTGCCAGCAGCTTGGAGAGGACAGGGACTGAAGCTTTCTTT.

The DNA for the CDR3 is TGTGCCAGCAGTGTAACCTCGGGGGTGGAGACCTTC. Encoded protein: CASSVTSGVETF. V and J are TRBV27 and TRBJ1-2; perhaps TRBD1 as D (5 bases). Germline CDR1 reads MNHEY; CDR2 reads SMNVEV (reference sequence). The CDR3 consists of 12 residues. V was shortened by 5 bases and J by 14 bases, with 18 bases between the two germline ends.

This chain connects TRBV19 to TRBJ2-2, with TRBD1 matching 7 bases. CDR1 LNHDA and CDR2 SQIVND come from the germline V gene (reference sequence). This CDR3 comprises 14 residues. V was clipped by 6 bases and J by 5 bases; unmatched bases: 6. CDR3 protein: CASRRQGSTGELFF. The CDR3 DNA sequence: TGTGCCAGTAGAAGACAGGGATCGACCGGGGAGCTGTTTTTT.

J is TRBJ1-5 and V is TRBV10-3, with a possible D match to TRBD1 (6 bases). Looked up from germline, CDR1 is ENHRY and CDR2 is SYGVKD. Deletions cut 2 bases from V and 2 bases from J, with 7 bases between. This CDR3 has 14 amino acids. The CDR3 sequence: CAISEEGGNQPQHF. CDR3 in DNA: TGTGCCATCAGTGAGGAGGGGGGCAATCAGCCCCAGCATTTT.

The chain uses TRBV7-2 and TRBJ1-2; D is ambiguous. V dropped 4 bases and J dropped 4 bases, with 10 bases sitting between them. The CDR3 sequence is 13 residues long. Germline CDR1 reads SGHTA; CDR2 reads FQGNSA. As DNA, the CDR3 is TGTGCCAGCAGCTCCCCAAGAGTCTATGGCTACACCTTC. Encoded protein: CASSSPRVYGYTF.

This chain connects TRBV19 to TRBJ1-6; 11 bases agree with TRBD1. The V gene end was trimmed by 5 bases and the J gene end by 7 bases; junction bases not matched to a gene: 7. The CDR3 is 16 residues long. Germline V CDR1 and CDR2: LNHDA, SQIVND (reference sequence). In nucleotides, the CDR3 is TGTGCCAGTAGTCCTCGGACAGGGGGCGGGAATTCACCCCTCCACTTT. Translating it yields CASSPRTGGGNSPLHF.

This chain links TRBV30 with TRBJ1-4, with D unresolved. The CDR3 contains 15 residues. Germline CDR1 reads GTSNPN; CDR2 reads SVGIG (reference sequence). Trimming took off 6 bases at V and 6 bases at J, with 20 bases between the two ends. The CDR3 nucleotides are TGTGCCTGCACGAAGAGGCTCCTCGACGATGAAAAACTGTTTTTT. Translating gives CACTKRLLDDEKLFF. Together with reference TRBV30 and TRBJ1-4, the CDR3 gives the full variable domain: SQTIHQWPATLVQPVGSPLSLECTVEGTSNPNLYWYRQAAGRGLQLLFYSVGIGQISSEVPQNLSASRPQDRQFILSSKKLLLSDSGFYLCACTKRLLDDEKLFFGSGTQLSVL.

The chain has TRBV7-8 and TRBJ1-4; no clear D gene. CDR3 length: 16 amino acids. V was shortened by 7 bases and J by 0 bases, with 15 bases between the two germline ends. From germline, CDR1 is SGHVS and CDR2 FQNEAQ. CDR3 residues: CASNPRGYATNEKLFF. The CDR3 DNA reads TGTGCCAGCAACCCCCGCGGGTATGCAACTAATGAAAAACTGTTTTTT.

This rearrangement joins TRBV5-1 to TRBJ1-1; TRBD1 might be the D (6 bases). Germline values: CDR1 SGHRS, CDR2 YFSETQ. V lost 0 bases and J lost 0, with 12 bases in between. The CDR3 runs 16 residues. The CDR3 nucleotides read TGCGCCAGCAGCTTGGGGTCGGACAGAATGAACACTGAAGCTTTCTTT. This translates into CASSLGSDRMNTEAFF.

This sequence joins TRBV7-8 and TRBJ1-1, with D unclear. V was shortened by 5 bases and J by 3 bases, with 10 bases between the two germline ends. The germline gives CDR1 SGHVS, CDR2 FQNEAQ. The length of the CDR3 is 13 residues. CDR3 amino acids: CASSRNDYTEAFF. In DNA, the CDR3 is TGTGCCAGCAGCCGAAATGACTACACTGAAGCTTTCTTT.

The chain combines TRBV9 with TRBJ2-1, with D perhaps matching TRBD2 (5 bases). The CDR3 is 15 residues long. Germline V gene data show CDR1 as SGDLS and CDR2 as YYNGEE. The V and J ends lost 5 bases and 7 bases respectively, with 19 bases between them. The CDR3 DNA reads TGTGCCAGCAGGGAGTCGGGAACTTCTACAAATGAGCAGTTCTTC. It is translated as CASRESGTSTNEQFF. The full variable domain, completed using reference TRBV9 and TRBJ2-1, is DSGVTQTPKHLITATGQRVTLRCSPRSGDLSVYWYQQSLDQGLQFLIQYYNGEERAKGNILERFSAQQFPDLHSELNLSSLELGDSALYFCASRESGTSTNEQFFGPGTRLTVL.

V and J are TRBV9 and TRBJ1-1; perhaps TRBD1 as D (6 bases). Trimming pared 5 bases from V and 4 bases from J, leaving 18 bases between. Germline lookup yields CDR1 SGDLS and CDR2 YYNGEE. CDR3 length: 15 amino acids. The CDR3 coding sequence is TGTGCCAGCAGTGCCGGGGGGGCTTGGGGCACTGAAGCTTTCTTT. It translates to CASSAGGAWGTEAFF.

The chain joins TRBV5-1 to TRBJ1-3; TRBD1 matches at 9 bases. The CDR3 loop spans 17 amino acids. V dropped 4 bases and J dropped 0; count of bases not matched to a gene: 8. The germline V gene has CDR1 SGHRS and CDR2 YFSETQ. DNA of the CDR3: TGCGCCAGCAGCGGAGGACAGGGGCTAAGCTCTGGAAACACCATATATTTT. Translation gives CASSGGQGLSSGNTIYF.

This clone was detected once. In DNA form, the CDR3 reads TGTGCCAGCAGTGAGTGGAGGGAGGAATATGGCTACACCTTC. Its protein is CASSEWREEYGYTF. This rearrangement joins TRBV2 to TRBJ1-2; D remains unclear. CDR1 is SNHLY and CDR2 is FYNNEI in the germline V gene. Trimming left V 3 bases short and J 5 bases short, with 13 bases between. CDR3 length: 14 amino acids. The complete variable domain, with remaining parts taken from reference TRBV2 and TRBJ1-2, reads EPEVTQTPSHQVTQMGQEVILRCVPISNHLYFYWYRQILGQKVEFLVSFYNNEISEKSEIFDDQFSVERPDGSNFTLKIRSTKLEDSAMYFCASSEWREEYGYTFGSGTRLTVV.

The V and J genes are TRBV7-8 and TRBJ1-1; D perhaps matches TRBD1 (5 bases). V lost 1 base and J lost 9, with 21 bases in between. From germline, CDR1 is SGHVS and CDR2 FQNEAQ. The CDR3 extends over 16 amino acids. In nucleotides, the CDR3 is TGTGCCAGCAGCTTAGGCCGGGACTGGGCTTTCGAGAAAGCTTTCTTT. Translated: CASSLGRDWAFEKAFF.

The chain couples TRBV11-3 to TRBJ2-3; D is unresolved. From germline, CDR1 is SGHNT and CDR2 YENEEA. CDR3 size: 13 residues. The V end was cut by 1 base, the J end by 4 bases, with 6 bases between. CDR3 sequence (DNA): TGTGCCAGCAGCTTAGTTGGGCCAGATACGCAGTATTTT. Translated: CASSLVGPDTQYF.

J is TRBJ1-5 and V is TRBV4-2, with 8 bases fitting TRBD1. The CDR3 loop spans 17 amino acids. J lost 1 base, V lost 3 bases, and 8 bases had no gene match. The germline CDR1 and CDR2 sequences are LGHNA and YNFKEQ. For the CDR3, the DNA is TGTGCCAGCAGCCAGTCTACAGGGGGAAGCAGCAATCAGCCCCAGCATTTT. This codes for CASSQSTGGSSNQPQHF.

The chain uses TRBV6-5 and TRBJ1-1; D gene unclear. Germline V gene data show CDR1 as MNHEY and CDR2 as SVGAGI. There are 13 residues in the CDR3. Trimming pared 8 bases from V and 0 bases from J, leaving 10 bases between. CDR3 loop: CASGGPLNTEAFF. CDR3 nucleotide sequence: TGTGCCAGCGGCGGGCCCCTGAACACTGAAGCTTTCTTT.

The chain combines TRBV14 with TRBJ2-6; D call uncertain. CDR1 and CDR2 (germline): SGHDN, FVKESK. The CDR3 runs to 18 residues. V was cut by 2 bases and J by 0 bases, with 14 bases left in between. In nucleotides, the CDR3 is TGTGCCAGCAGCCAACACAGAGATAAAGACTCTGGGGCCAACGTCCTGACTTTC. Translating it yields CASSQHRDKDSGANVLTF.

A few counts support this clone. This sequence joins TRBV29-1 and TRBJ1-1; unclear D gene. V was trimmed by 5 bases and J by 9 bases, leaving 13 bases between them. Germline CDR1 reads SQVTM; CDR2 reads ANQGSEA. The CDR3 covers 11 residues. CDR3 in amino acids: CSVLVGGKAFF. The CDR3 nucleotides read TGCAGCGTTCTCGTAGGAGGGAAAGCTTTCTTT.

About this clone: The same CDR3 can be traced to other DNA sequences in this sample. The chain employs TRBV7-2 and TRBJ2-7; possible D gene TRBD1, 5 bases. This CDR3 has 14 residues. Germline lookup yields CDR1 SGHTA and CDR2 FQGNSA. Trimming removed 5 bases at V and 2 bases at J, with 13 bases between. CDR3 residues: CASSPRQGAYEQYF. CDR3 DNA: TGTGCCAGCAGCCCCCGGCAGGGTGCCTACGAGCAGTACTTC. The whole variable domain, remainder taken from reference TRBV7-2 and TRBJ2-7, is GAGVSQSPSNKVTEKGKDVELRCDPISGHTALYWYRQSLGQGLEFLIYFQGNSAPDKSGLPSDRFSAERTGGSVSTLTIQRTQQEDSAVYLCASSPRQGAYEQYFGPGTRLTVT.